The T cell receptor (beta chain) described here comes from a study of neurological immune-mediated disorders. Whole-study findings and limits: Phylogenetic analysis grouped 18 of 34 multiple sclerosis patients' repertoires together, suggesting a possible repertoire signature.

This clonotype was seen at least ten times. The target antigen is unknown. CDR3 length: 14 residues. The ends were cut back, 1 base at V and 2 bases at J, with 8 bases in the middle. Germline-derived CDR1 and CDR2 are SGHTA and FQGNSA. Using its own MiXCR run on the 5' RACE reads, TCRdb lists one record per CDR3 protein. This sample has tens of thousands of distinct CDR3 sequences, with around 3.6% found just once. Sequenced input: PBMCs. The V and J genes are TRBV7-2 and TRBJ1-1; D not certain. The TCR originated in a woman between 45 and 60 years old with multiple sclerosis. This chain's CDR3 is CASSLGSGNTEAFF. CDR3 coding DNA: TGTGCCAGCAGCTTAGGAAGCGGCAACACTGAAGCTTTCTTT.